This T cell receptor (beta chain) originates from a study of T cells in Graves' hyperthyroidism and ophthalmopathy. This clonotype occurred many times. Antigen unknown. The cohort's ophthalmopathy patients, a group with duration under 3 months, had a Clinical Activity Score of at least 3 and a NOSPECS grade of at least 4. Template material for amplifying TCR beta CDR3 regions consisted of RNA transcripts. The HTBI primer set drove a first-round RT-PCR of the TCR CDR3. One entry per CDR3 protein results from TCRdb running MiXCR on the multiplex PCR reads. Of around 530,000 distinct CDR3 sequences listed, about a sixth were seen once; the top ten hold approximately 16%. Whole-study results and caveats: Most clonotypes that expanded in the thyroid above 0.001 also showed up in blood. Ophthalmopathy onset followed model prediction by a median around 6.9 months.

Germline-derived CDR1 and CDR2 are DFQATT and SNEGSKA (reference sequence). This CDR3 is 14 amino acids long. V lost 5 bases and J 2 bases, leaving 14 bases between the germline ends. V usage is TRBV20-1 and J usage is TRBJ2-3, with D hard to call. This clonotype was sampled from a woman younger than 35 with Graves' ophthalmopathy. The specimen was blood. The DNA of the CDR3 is TGCAGTGCTTCTCATGGGGTTAACACAGATACGCAGTATTTT. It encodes CSASHGVNTDTQYF.